This TCR beta chain emerged from a study of spatial heterogeneity in lung cancer. The wider study: Where present, follow-up PBMC were sequenced a median of about 2 years after resection.

TCRdb itself ran the 5' RACE reads through MiXCR, one entry per CDR3 protein. The data hold under 150,000 distinct CDR3 sequences, with 9.5% to 15% observed a single time. Time point defined: blood at routine non-recurrence follow-up after resection. No cell sorting; template was whole RNA from tumor, lung tissue or PBMC. This clonotype was observed a handful of times. The CDR3 spans 14 residues. V dropped 7 bases and J dropped 2; count of bases not matched to a gene: 5. The chain employs TRBV12-3 or TRBV12-4 and TRBJ1-2, with 9 positions matching TRBD1. The receptor comes from a male donor with early-stage non-small cell lung cancer. Sequencing was performed on PBMCs, taken at follow-up. The CDR3 nucleotides are TGTGCCAGCACCGCCGGACAGGGGAACTATGGCTACACCTTC. It is translated as CASTAGQGNYGYTF.